Below are 16 T cell receptor beta chains sequenced from a single sample in a study of a mutant IDH1 vaccine in newly diagnosed glioma. Sample time point: baseline, week 1 (first vaccination visit). Described treatment: pre-vaccination baseline after standard-of-care therapy. Sequenced by immunoSEQ multiplex PCR; TCRdb stores in-frame clones only, minus some. The table has some 100,000 clones, roughly 80% seen once; the top ten hold 7% to 8%. This specimen was PBMCs, taken from a glioma patient treated with radiotherapy, temozolomide or both. The receptor set was obtained from a woman aged 45-59 years with glioma.

This clone came up once. This chain uses TRBV27 with TRBJ2-7; TRBD1 is a possible D gene (6 bases). Between the trimmed V and J ends, which lost 6 bases and 5 bases, there was a span of 14 bases. The CDR3 runs 13 residues. Germline V lookup: CDR1 MNHEY, CDR2 SMNVEV (reference sequence). The CDR3 sequence is CASRQTGHDEQYF. The DNA of the CDR3 is TGTGCCAGCAGACAGACGGGACACGACGAGCAGTACTTC.

This chain joins TRBV2 and TRBJ2-1; 7 positions match TRBD2. This CDR3 region has 15 residues. V gave up 5 bases and J gave up 6 bases; unmatched junction bases: 10. Germline V gene data show CDR1 as SNHLY and CDR2 as FYNNEI. CDR3 in amino acids: CASSPLPGTTNEQFF. The CDR3, as DNA: TGTGCCAGCAGTCCCCTTCCGGGGACTACCAATGAGCAGTTCTTC.

This chain links TRBV19 with TRBJ1-3; no clear D. Trimming removed 3 bases at V and 4 bases at J, with 13 bases between. The CDR3 contains 15 residues. Germline V gene lookup returns CDR1 LNHDA and CDR2 SQIVND (reference sequence). CDR3 DNA: TGTGCCAGTAGTATCTCAGTGAAGATCGGAAACACCATATATTTT. Its protein product is CASSISVKIGNTIYF.

V gene TRBV29-1 combines with J gene TRBJ1-1; D is undetermined. The germline CDR1 and CDR2 sequences are SQVTM and ANQGSEA. This CDR3 contains 10 residues. The germline V and J ends were trimmed by 7 bases and 3 bases, with 6 bases remaining between them. The CDR3 nucleotides read TGCAGCGGCTACGACACTGAAGCTTTCTTT. This gives the protein CSGYDTEAFF. The full variable domain, in which reference TRBV29-1 and TRBJ1-1 provide the parts outside the CDR3, is SAVISQKPSRDICQRGTSLTIQCQVDSQVTMMFWYRQQPGQSLTLIATANQGSEATYESGFVIDKFPISRPNLTFSTLTVSNMSPEDSSIYLCSGYDTEAFFGQGTRLTVV.

This chain joins TRBV7-2 and TRBJ1-1, with unresolved D. This CDR3 has 16 residues. Per germline, CDR1 SGHTA and CDR2 FQGNSA. Trimming took off 5 bases at V and 1 base at J, with 17 bases between the two ends. CDR3 loop: CASSPRMPRQNTEAFF. The CDR3 coding sequence is TGTGCCAGCAGCCCGAGGATGCCACGACAGAACACTGAAGCTTTCTTT. The full variable domain, in which reference TRBV7-2 and TRBJ1-1 provide the parts outside the CDR3, is GAGVSQSPSNKVTEKGKDVELRCDPISGHTALYWYRQSLGQGLEFLIYFQGNSAPDKSGLPSDRFSAERTGGSVSTLTIQRTQQEDSAVYLCASSPRMPRQNTEAFFGQGTRLTVV.

The chain combines TRBV6-1 with TRBJ1-5; perhaps TRBD1 as D (6 bases). This CDR3 region has 13 residues. V was pared by 5 bases and J by 4 bases, with 9 bases between. The germline V gene encodes CDR1 MNHNS and CDR2 SASEGT. The CDR3, as DNA: TGTGCCAGCAGTAGGGGGACGAATCAGCCCCAGCATTTT. Protein sequence: CASSRGTNQPQHF.

This chain joins TRBV7-8 and TRBJ2-7; D may be TRBD1 (5 bases). Trimming took off 5 bases at V and 0 bases at J, with 20 bases between the two ends. This CDR3 is built from 17 residues. Germline V lookup: CDR1 SGHVS, CDR2 FQNEAQ. CDR3 coding DNA: TGTGCCAGCAGCGCGCCCCCTCAGGGTGATGTCTCCTACGAGCAGTACTTC. It encodes CASSAPPQGDVSYEQYF.

CDR3 sequence: CASSQTGNTEAFF. As DNA, the CDR3 is TGTGCCAGCAGTCAGACAGGGAACACTGAAGCTTTCTTT. The chain carries TRBV6-6 and TRBJ1-1; possibly TRBD1 for D (6 bases). The length of the CDR3 is 13 residues. CDR1 MNHNY and CDR2 SVGAGI come from the germline V gene (reference sequence). The ends were cut back, 5 bases at V and 1 base at J, with 8 bases in the middle.

The V gene is TRBV9, the J gene TRBJ1-6; TRBD1 aligns across 10 bases. Germline trimming cut 3 bases from V and 10 bases from J; bases unmatched to any gene: 7. CDR3 length: 15 amino acids. Germline V CDR1 and CDR2: SGDLS, YYNGEE. As DNA, the CDR3 is TGTGCCAGCAGCGCTACTGGGACAGGGGTCTCACCCCTCCACTTT. As protein: CASSATGTGVSPLHF.

CDR3 bases: TGCGCCAGCAGCTTGGGTAATCGAGAGACCCAGTACTTC. Translation: CASSLGNRETQYF. The rearrangement joins TRBV5-1 to TRBJ2-5; D uncertain. The CDR3 runs 13 residues. Trimming shortened V by 0 bases and J by 4 bases, and 7 bases separated the two germline ends. The germline V gene encodes CDR1 SGHRS and CDR2 YFSETQ.

The rearrangement joins TRBV9 to TRBJ2-2, with D possibly matching TRBD1 (7 bases). Germline assignment: CDR1 SGDLS and CDR2 YYNGEE. The V gene lost 4 bases and the J gene lost 5 bases, with 21 bases spanning the gap. The CDR3 is 17 amino acids. CDR3 sequence (DNA): TGTGCCAGCAGCCCTAGCCCGACAGGGAGGCATACCGGGGAGCTGTTTTTT. This encodes CASSPSPTGRHTGELFF.

This clone was seen only a few times. This chain joins TRBV7-9 and TRBJ2-7; TRBD1 or TRBD2 may be the D gene (7 bases each). Germline V gene lookup returns CDR1 SEHNR and CDR2 FQNEAQ (reference sequence). This CDR3 is built from 15 residues. The germline V and J ends were trimmed by 7 bases and 6 bases, with 22 bases remaining between them. CDR3 protein: CASTSIGRGQAEQYF. The CDR3 DNA sequence: TGTGCCAGCACCTCAATTGGGAGGGGGCAGGCCGAGCAGTACTTC.

The chain employs TRBV4-1 and TRBJ1-2; D perhaps matches TRBD1 (5 bases). Trimming shortened V by 1 base and J by 3 bases, and 15 bases separated the two germline ends. CDR1 MGHRA and CDR2 YSYEKL come from the germline V gene. This CDR3 comprises 16 residues. The CDR3: CASSQVPGGADYGYTF. CDR3 sequence (DNA): TGCGCCAGCAGCCAAGTTCCAGGTGGGGCGGACTATGGCTACACCTTC.

The V and J genes are TRBV7-2 and TRBJ2-1; tentatively, D is TRBD2 (6 bases). The CDR3 loop spans 18 amino acids. Germline CDR1 reads SGHTA; CDR2 reads FQGNSA. Deletions cut 1 base from V and 3 bases from J, with 19 bases between. CDR3 amino acids: CASSLVGPTGLGYNEQFF. As DNA, the CDR3 is TGTGCCAGCAGCTTAGTAGGCCCTACGGGACTCGGCTACAATGAGCAGTTCTTC. The whole variable domain, remainder taken from reference TRBV7-2 and TRBJ2-1, is GAGVSQSPSNKVTEKGKDVELRCDPISGHTALYWYRQSLGQGLEFLIYFQGNSAPDKSGLPSDRFSAERTGGSVSTLTIQRTQQEDSAVYLCASSLVGPTGLGYNEQFFGPGTRLTVL.

The rearrangement joins TRBV6-1 to TRBJ1-1; D is uncertain. The germline V gene has CDR1 MNHNS and CDR2 SASEGT. The CDR3 sequence is 12 residues long. V lost 1 base and J 3 bases, leaving 3 bases between the germline ends. CDR3 residues: CASSEGYTEAFF. CDR3 coding DNA: TGTGCCAGCAGTGAAGGTTACACTGAAGCTTTCTTT.

CDR3 amino acids: CASSLGYGAAGNTIYF. The DNA of the CDR3 is TGTGCCAGCAGCTTAGGGTATGGGGCTGCCGGAAACACCATATATTTT. This sequence joins TRBV11-3 and TRBJ1-3; perhaps TRBD1 as D (5 bases). The CDR3 is 16 residues long. The V end lost 1 base, the J end lost 4 bases, and 14 bases lay between the germline ends. Germline V gene data show CDR1 as SGHNT and CDR2 as YENEEA.